This TCR beta chain comes out of a study of shared clonotypes between healthy human individuals. Only in-frame clones appear in the TCRdb table, and some are missing; sequencing was by immunoSEQ multiplex PCR. Of more than 1,200,000 clones in the sample, approximately 98.5% were seen once. Germline V gene sequence: CDR1 SGDLS, CDR2 YYNGEE. The CDR3 loop spans 18 amino acids. V gave up 4 bases and J gave up 4 bases, with 26 bases separating them. The receptor comes from a man in his thirties or forties in good health. Sequences were obtained from naive CD4+ T cells sorted from blood. Documented subset: CD45RA+ positively selected. The J gene is TRBJ1-1, the V gene TRBV9; TRBD1 is a possible D gene (5 bases). Written as DNA, the CDR3 is TGTGCCAGCAGCTCCGGTATTATGGGGGGACGCTCGAGCACTGAAGCTTTCTTT. This translates into CASSSGIMGGRSSTEAFF.